These T cell receptor beta chains were read from a single sample in a study of blood T cells in healthy people across ages. TCRdb redid the calling of the 5' RACE reads with MiXCR, one entry per CDR3 protein. In the table there are 650,000 to 950,000 distinct CDR3 sequences, under 45% of which are singletons. What was sequenced was blood. Every receptor here comes from a man in his sixties in good health. Both conserved end residues are part of each CDR3. Each record gives: D gene, V gene, J gene, clone size, CDR3 protein, CDR3 DNA. The D gene is left open where the match is weak. A row's size may be missing; if present it is once, few, many or a size class.

TRBD1	TRBV27	TRBJ1-2	.	CASSYDRGHRYTF	TGTGCCAGCAGCTACGACAGGGGCCATCGCTACACCTTC
.	TRBV7-2	TRBJ2-3	.	CASSLVPGGRDTQYF	TGTGCCAGCAGCTTAGTCCCTGGGGGGAGGGATACGCAGTATTTT
.	TRBV20-1	TRBJ1-2	few	CSARLDPNYNYGYTF	TGCAGTGCTAGATTGGACCCCAATTACAACTATGGCTACACCTTC
TRBD1	TRBV12-3/TRBV12-4	TRBJ1-2	.	CASSQTKQGVYGYTF	TGTGCCAGCAGTCAAACCAAGCAGGGGGTCTATGGCTACACCTTC
TRBD1	TRBV20-1	TRBJ1-1	.	CSARDQGTGHTEAFF	TGCAGTGCTAGAGATCAGGGGACAGGGCACACTGAAGCTTTCTTT
TRBD1	TRBV25-1	TRBJ1-6	.	CASSAGQRNSPLHF	TGTGCCAGCAGCGCGGGACAGAGAAATTCACCCCTCCACTTT
TRBD2	TRBV5-1	TRBJ2-7	once	CASSGGQDRTYEQYF	TGCGCCAGCTCGGGGGGGCAGGACAGAACCTACGAGCAGTACTTC
.	TRBV20-1	TRBJ1-2	.	CSAVGGVGLGGYTF	TGCAGTGCTGTGGGGGGAGTGGGTTTAGGCGGCTACACCTTC
TRBD1	TRBV28	TRBJ1-2	.	CASSQTPGTARGANYGYTF	TGCGCCAGCAGTCAAACCCCCGGGACAGCTAGAGGTGCTAACTATGGCTACACCTTC
TRBD1	TRBV4-1	TRBJ1-4	.	CASSQDGAGGEKLFF	TGCGCCAGCAGCCAAGATGGGGCAGGGGGAGAAAAACTGTTTTTT
.	TRBV7-9	TRBJ2-7	.	CASSLGVWGNSYEQYF	TGTGCCAGCAGCTTAGGGGTGTGGGGCAACTCCTACGAGCAGTACTTC